Below are 19 T cell receptor beta chains sequenced from a single sample in a study of a mutant IDH1 vaccine in newly diagnosed glioma. Regarding time point: baseline, week 1 (first vaccination visit). Indicated treatment: pre-vaccination baseline after standard-of-care therapy. The method was immunoSEQ multiplex PCR; TCRdb's version includes in-frame clones alone and lacks a portion of them. The table lists 95,000 to 100,000 clones, about 90% of them singletons. The sequencing used PBMCs, collected from a glioma patient treated with radiotherapy, temozolomide or both. The origin of the receptors is a woman aged 50 to 65 with glioma.

This clone turned up a few times. The chain uses TRBV21-1 and TRBJ1-2; whether TRBD1, the table's D call, matches the DNA was not checked. TRBV21-1 is shown as a pseudogene. CDR3 length: 14 amino acids. For the CDR3, the DNA is TGTGCCAGCAGCATGAGGACACCCCAATATGGCTACACCTTC. Its translation: CASSMRTPQYGYTF.

The chain joins TRBV6-1 to TRBJ1-3; D remains ambiguous. Per the germline V gene, CDR1 is MNHNS and CDR2 is SASEGT. The CDR3 runs 15 residues. V was trimmed by 6 bases and J by 1 base, leaving 13 bases between them. The CDR3 region is CASSPLLGSGNTIYF. Here the CDR3 DNA reads TGTGCCAGCAGCCCCCTGTTAGGGTCTGGAAACACCATATATTTT.

V and J are TRBV28 and TRBJ2-7; 8 nucleotides match TRBD2. V gave up 5 bases and J gave up 3 bases; unmatched junction bases: 9. The germline CDR1 and CDR2 sequences are MDHEN and SYDVKM. This CDR3 is 15 amino acids long. CDR3 in DNA: TGTGCCAGCAGTGCCCCCGGGACTAGTAACTACGAGCAGTACTTC. It yields the protein CASSAPGTSNYEQYF. Full variable domain (remainder filled in from reference TRBV28 and TRBJ2-7): DVKVTQSSRYLVKRTGEKVFLECVQDMDHENMFWYRQDPGLGLRLIYFSYDVKMKEKGDIPEGYSVSREKKERFSLILESASTNQTSMYLCASSAPGTSNYEQYFGPGTRLTVT.

J is TRBJ2-3 and V is TRBV27, with D perhaps TRBD1 (6 bases). V lost 2 bases, J lost 4 bases, and 19 bases lay in between. This CDR3 region has 17 residues. CDR1 MNHEY and CDR2 SMNVEV come from the germline V gene (reference sequence). The CDR3 loop reads CASSLQQGSPRADTQYF. CDR3 nucleotide sequence: TGTGCCAGCAGTTTACAGCAGGGGAGCCCTCGTGCAGATACGCAGTATTTT.

The chain uses TRBV7-6 and TRBJ2-7; TRBD2 might be the D (5 bases). Germline V gives CDR1 SGHVS, CDR2 FNYEAQ. Trimming shortened V by 0 bases and J by 5 bases, and 8 bases separated the two germline ends. The CDR3 spans 13 residues. The CDR3 DNA follows: TGTGCCAGCAGCTTAGCGGGAGCCGACGAGCAGTACTTC. Protein product: CASSLAGADEQYF. Complete variable domain (other parts from reference TRBV7-6 and TRBJ2-7): GAGVSQSPRYKVTKRGQDVALRCDPISGHVSLYWYRQALGQGPEFLTYFNYEAQQDKSGLPNDRFSAERPEGSISTLTIQRTEQRDSAMYRCASSLAGADEQYFGPGTRLTVT.

The chain carries TRBV7-6 and TRBJ1-2, with D hard to call. Germline loops: CDR1 SGHVS, CDR2 FNYEAQ. V was shortened by 5 bases and J by 14 bases, with 6 bases between the two germline ends. The length of the CDR3 is 8 residues. In nucleotides, the CDR3 is TGTGCCAGCAGCCCTGAAACCTTC. It encodes CASSPETF.

The chain combines TRBV19 with TRBJ2-7; TRBD2 agrees at 13 bases. With 4 bases clipped from V and 3 bases from J, the junction kept 3 bases outside the gene matches. The CDR3 is 15 residues long. CDR1 is LNHDA and CDR2 is SQIVND in the germline V gene (reference sequence). CDR3 in DNA: TGTGCCAGTAGTAAGGGACTAGCGGGAAGCTACGAGCAGTACTTC. It yields the protein CASSKGLAGSYEQYF.

This clone was recorded once. The V call is TRBV5-3, the J call TRBJ1-1, with TRBD1 matching over 12 bases. TRBV5-3 is flagged as an ORF with uncertain function. V was clipped by 0 bases and J by 10 bases; unmatched bases: 7. The CDR3 spans 15 residues. The CDR3 nucleotides read TGTGCCAGAAGCTTGGGCGGGACAGGGGGCCAGGGAGCTTTCTTT. It yields the protein CARSLGGTGGQGAFF.

Notes on this clone: At one end the junction does not follow the germline gene, possibly because of a read error. V is TRBV7-9 and J is TRBJ1-2, with D tentatively TRBD1 (5 bases). The CDR3 covers 12 residues. Germline CDR1 SEHNR, CDR2 FQNEAQ (reference sequence). CDR3: CASSSTVWRGAF. The CDR3, as DNA: TGTGCCAGCAGCTCGACCGTATGGAGGGGAGCCTTC.

The chain joins TRBV28 to TRBJ2-7, with 7 bases aligning to TRBD1. Germline-derived CDR1 and CDR2 are MDHEN and SYDVKM. V lost 8 bases and J lost 0; bases outside the gene matches: 10. The CDR3 totals 15 residues. The CDR3 region is CASATQGVLSYEQYF. The CDR3 DNA reads TGTGCCAGCGCTACTCAGGGGGTTCTCTCCTACGAGCAGTACTTC.

This clone showed up just a few times. The chain couples TRBV18 to TRBJ2-1, with a weak D call TRBD2 (5 bases). The length of the CDR3 is 14 residues. Trimming stripped 3 bases from V and 10 bases from J, with 16 bases between. CDR1 is KGHSH, CDR2 LQKENI, per germline. CDR3 in amino acids: CASSPAGNPAEQFF. CDR3 nucleotides: TGTGCCAGCTCACCGGCGGGTAATCCTGCGGAGCAGTTCTTC. The full variable domain, with the rest looked up from reference TRBV18 and TRBJ2-1, is NAGVMQNPRHLVRRRGQEARLRCSPMKGHSHVYWYRQLPEEGLKFMVYLQKENIIDESGMPKERFSAEFPKEGPSILRIQQVVRGDSAAYFCASSPAGNPAEQFFGPGTRLTVL.

The rearrangement uses TRBV11-2 and TRBJ2-3; no definite D call. This CDR3 region has 13 residues. V lost 2 bases and J 1 base, leaving 4 bases between the germline ends. The germline V gene encodes CDR1 SGHAT and CDR2 FQNNGV. Here the CDR3 reads CASSLPGTDTQYF. Written as DNA, the CDR3 is TGTGCCAGCAGCTTACCGGGCACAGATACGCAGTATTTT.

The count of this clone is one. This CDR3 fails to terminate in the conserved phenylalanine or tryptophan, so it likely reflects a read error. Because the CDR3's place on the DNA is in doubt, the DNA is left out and the CDR3 is given as listed by TCRdb. The V call is TRBV27, the J call TRBJ2-6; the D call in the table, TRBD2, was not verified against the DNA. The CDR3 is 10 residues long, counting both termini. CDR1 MNHEY and CDR2 SMNVEV come from the germline V gene (reference sequence). The CDR3: CASRELAGRA.

The chain recombines TRBV7-9 with TRBJ2-1, with a tentative D call TRBD2 (7 bases). The CDR3 has 14 amino acids. V gave up 4 bases and J gave up 7 bases, with 14 bases separating them. The V gene's germline CDR1 is SEHNR and CDR2 FQNEAQ (reference sequence). CDR3 in amino acids: CASSSFEGGNEQFF. The CDR3 nucleotides read TGTGCCAGCAGCTCCTTCGAGGGGGGGAATGAGCAGTTCTTC.

The chain has TRBV18 and TRBJ2-2; tentatively, D is TRBD1 (6 bases). Germline V lookup: CDR1 KGHSH, CDR2 LQKENI. This CDR3 has 15 residues. Trimming removed 6 bases at V and 3 bases at J, with 14 bases between. This CDR3 reads CASSFSGVYTGELFF. Written as DNA, the CDR3 is TGTGCCAGCTCGTTCTCAGGGGTTTACACCGGGGAGCTGTTTTTT.

This clone was found once. The gene calls are TRBV10-2 and TRBJ2-3; D is unresolved. CDR1 is WSHSY, CDR2 SAAADI, per germline. The V and J ends lost 2 bases and 4 bases respectively, with 7 bases between them. The CDR3 has 13 residues. The CDR3 region is CASSENRADTQYF. CDR3 DNA sequence: TGCGCCAGCAGTGAGAACCGGGCAGATACGCAGTATTTT.

The CDR3 DNA reads TGCAGCGTTAGAAAGGGGACTAGCGGGTTGTTGACCCAGTACTTC. Its protein is CSVRKGTSGLLTQYF. The V call is TRBV29-1, the J call TRBJ2-5; 12 bases map to TRBD2. Germline V gives CDR1 SQVTM, CDR2 ANQGSEA. The CDR3 sequence is 15 residues long. J gave up 7 bases and V 5 bases, and 11 bases lay outside the gene matches.

The chain has TRBV18 and TRBJ1-5, with 7 bases aligning to TRBD1. Germline CDR1 KGHSH, CDR2 LQKENI. The V and J ends lost 3 bases and 4 bases, in that order; junction bases with no gene match: 3. The CDR3 spans 14 residues. CDR3 in amino acids: CASSPGQLNQPQHF. Here the CDR3 DNA reads TGTGCCAGCTCACCGGGACAGTTGAATCAGCCCCAGCATTTT.

The rearrangement links TRBV6-5 to TRBJ1-4; D not resolved. Germline CDR1 is MNHEY and CDR2 is SVGAGI. The CDR3 length is 14 residues. V was cut by 11 bases and J by 2 bases, with 15 bases left in between. CDR3 sequence (DNA): TGTGCCTCGGCGGGGATGAGCACTAATGAAAAACTGTTTTTT. Translated, it gives CASAGMSTNEKLFF.